The 17 T cell receptor beta chains below come from one sample, sequenced in a study of T cell responses to AZD1222 COVID-19 vaccine. Data came from immunoSEQ multiplex PCR; TCRdb stores just in-frame clones and leaves some out. The data contain 60,000 to 80,000 clones, 65% to 90% of them singletons. Material: peripheral blood, obtained on day 0 of AZD1222 vaccination. The receptors were sampled from an adult in good health.

This clone was seen a handful of times. The chain recombines TRBV11-2 with TRBJ2-7, with a weak D call TRBD1 (5 bases). Trimming removed 6 bases at V and 7 bases at J, with 22 bases between. The germline V gene encodes CDR1 SGHAT and CDR2 FQNNGV. The CDR3 is 15 amino acids. The CDR3, as DNA: TGTGCCAGCAGGGTGGACAATGGGGTTTTGAGGGAGCAGTACTTC. Protein sequence: CASRVDNGVLREQYF.

This sequence joins TRBV6-1 and TRBJ2-1; D might be TRBD2 (6 bases). The CDR3 runs to 14 residues. Trimming removed 3 bases from V and 9 bases from J, with 15 bases in between. CDR1 is MNHNS, CDR2 SASEGT, per germline. The CDR3 DNA reads TGTGCCAGCAGTGATGGGGGGACCCCCGGTGAGCAGTTCTTC. As protein: CASSDGGTPGEQFF.

The V and J genes are TRBV11-2 and TRBJ1-3, with D perhaps TRBD1 (6 bases). Looked up from germline, CDR1 is SGHAT and CDR2 is FQNNGV. The CDR3 spans 15 residues. Trimming took off 1 base at V and 8 bases at J, with 15 bases between the two ends. CDR3 sequence: CASSLGLAGAHTIYF. The CDR3 coding sequence is TGTGCCAGCAGCTTAGGACTGGCAGGGGCTCACACCATATATTTT. Full variable domain (remainder filled in from reference TRBV11-2 and TRBJ1-3): EAGVAQSPRYKIIEKRQSVAFWCNPISGHATLYWYQQILGQGPKLLIQFQNNGVVDDSQLPKDRFSAERLKGVDSTLKIQPAKLEDSAVYLCASSLGLAGAHTIYFGEGSWLTVV.

This chain links TRBV6-1 with TRBJ2-6, with D maybe TRBD1 (5 bases). Germline-derived CDR1 and CDR2 are MNHNS and SASEGT. This CDR3 contains 16 residues. V was shortened by 2 bases and J by 2 bases, with 10 bases between the two germline ends. This chain's CDR3 is CASSELGPAGANVLTF. The CDR3 DNA sequence: TGTGCCAGCAGTGAATTGGGGCCAGCTGGGGCCAACGTCCTGACTTTC.

A single count supports this clone. The chain is built from TRBV6-4 and TRBJ2-7; D remains ambiguous. V was pared by 7 bases and J by 4 bases, with 8 bases between. The CDR3 totals 11 residues. Germline lookup yields CDR1 MRHNA and CDR2 SNTAGT. The CDR3 reads CASTDYYEQYF. CDR3 bases: TGTGCCAGCACCGATTATTACGAGCAGTACTTC.

The chain is built from TRBV18 and TRBJ1-6; tentative D call: TRBD1 (5 bases). The CDR3 has 13 residues. Trimming cost V 5 bases and J 7 bases, with 9 bases left between them. Germline CDR1 reads KGHSH; CDR2 reads LQKENI. CDR3: CASSGDQNSPLHF. CDR3 DNA sequence: TGTGCCAGCTCAGGGGACCAAAATTCACCCCTCCACTTT.

The chain links TRBV6-6 to TRBJ1-5; 9 nucleotides agree with TRBD1. Germline loops: CDR1 MNHNY, CDR2 SVGAGI (reference sequence). Trimming cost V 6 bases and J 6 bases; bases outside gene matches: 6. The CDR3 has 14 amino acids. CDR3 bases: TGTGCCAGCAGCTGGGACAGGGAGGGTCAGCCCCAGCATTTT. Its translation: CASSWDREGQPQHF.

The V gene is TRBV7-2, the J gene TRBJ1-6, with TRBD1 matching over 7 bases. Germline CDR1 SGHTA, CDR2 FQGNSA. The CDR3 sequence is 15 residues long. J gave up 5 bases and V 5 bases, and 6 bases lay outside the gene matches. The CDR3 region has the DNA TGTGCCAGCAGCCAACAGGGGCTGAATAATTCACCCCTCCACTTT. This codes for CASSQQGLNNSPLHF. The variable domain in full, completed from reference TRBV7-2 and TRBJ1-6, reads GAGVSQSPSNKVTEKGKDVELRCDPISGHTALYWYRQSLGQGLEFLIYFQGNSAPDKSGLPSDRFSAERTGGSVSTLTIQRTQQEDSAVYLCASSQQGLNNSPLHFGNGTRLTVT.

The rearrangement uses TRBV2 and TRBJ1-1; D is uncertain. The CDR3 is 13 residues long. Trimming shortened V by 8 bases and J by 1 base, and 11 bases separated the two germline ends. The germline V gene has CDR1 SNHLY and CDR2 FYNNEI. The CDR3 loop reads CASGLYQNTEAFF. CDR3 bases: TGTGCCAGCGGACTGTATCAGAACACTGAAGCTTTCTTT.

The chain has TRBV13 and TRBJ1-2; 7 bases fit TRBD1. Germline CDR1 reads PRHDT; CDR2 reads FYEKMQ (reference sequence). The CDR3 length is 13 residues. Germline trimming cut 0 bases from V and 7 bases from J; bases unmatched to any gene: 2. The CDR3 loop reads CASSLGGGSGYTF. Written as DNA, the CDR3 is TGTGCCAGCAGCTTAGGAGGGGGCAGTGGCTACACCTTC.

The rearrangement links TRBV9 to TRBJ2-3; D is possibly TRBD2 (6 bases). Trimming pared 4 bases from V and 2 bases from J, leaving 20 bases between. CDR3 size: 17 residues. CDR1 SGDLS and CDR2 YYNGEE come from the germline V gene. This CDR3 is CASSPSRGGEATDTQYF. DNA for the CDR3: TGTGCCAGCAGCCCGTCCCGAGGCGGGGAAGCCACAGATACGCAGTATTTT.

This clone came up once. The chain couples TRBV19 to TRBJ2-7; D remains unclear. This CDR3 has 14 amino acids. Per germline, CDR1 LNHDA and CDR2 SQIVND (reference sequence). V was pared by 3 bases and J by 2 bases, with 11 bases between. The CDR3 here is CASSMSDLTYEQYF. The CDR3 region has the DNA TGTGCCAGTAGTATGTCAGATCTAACCTACGAGCAGTACTTC.

The chain combines TRBV7-9 with TRBJ1-2; no reliable D call. V was cut by 1 base and J by 4 bases, with 7 bases left in between. The CDR3 sequence is 13 residues long. Germline loops: CDR1 SEHNR, CDR2 FQNEAQ (reference sequence). In DNA, the CDR3 is TGTGCCAGCAGCTTAGAGGCAGTCTATGGCTACACCTTC. Encoded protein: CASSLEAVYGYTF.

The chain has TRBV3-1 (or the pseudogene TRBV3-2) and TRBJ2-2; perhaps TRBD1 as D (6 bases). Germline V gene sequence: CDR1 LGHDT, CDR2 YNNKEL (reference sequence). The CDR3 covers 15 residues. The V gene lost 4 bases and the J gene lost 4 bases, with 13 bases spanning the gap. The CDR3 sequence: CASSLSGQSTGELFF. The CDR3 DNA reads as TGTGCCAGCAGCCTATCCGGACAGAGCACCGGGGAGCTGTTTTTT.

V gene TRBV2 combines with J gene TRBJ1-2, with 8 bases identical to TRBD1. This CDR3 is 13 amino acids long. V was clipped by 6 bases and J by 7 bases; unmatched bases: 7. Germline V CDR1 and CDR2: SNHLY, FYNNEI. CDR3 sequence reads: CASRTGTGVGYTF. The CDR3 nucleotides are TGTGCCAGCAGGACAGGGACAGGTGTTGGCTACACCTTC.

The chain links TRBV19 to TRBJ1-3; TRBD1 matches at 11 bases. Trimming cost V 4 bases and J 4 bases; bases outside gene matches: 9. Germline values: CDR1 LNHDA, CDR2 SQIVND (reference sequence). CDR3 length: 17 amino acids. The CDR3: CASSRSGQGVFGNTIYF. In DNA, the CDR3 is TGTGCCAGTAGTAGATCGGGACAGGGGGTTTTCGGAAACACCATATATTTT.

V usage is TRBV19 and J usage is TRBJ1-5; TRBD1 agrees at 8 bases. Germline-derived CDR1 and CDR2 are LNHDA and SQIVND (reference sequence). With 6 bases clipped from V and 7 bases from J, the junction kept 11 bases outside the gene matches. The CDR3 extends over 15 amino acids. CDR3 loop: CASSYSRQGAQPQHF. DNA for the CDR3: TGTGCCAGTAGCTACTCCCGGCAGGGGGCACAGCCCCAGCATTTT.